Below, one T cell receptor beta chain is given with its context. Its binding antigen is unknown. Within one base of it there is no much larger clone, and no base qualities were kept. This entry is derived from a study of T cells in Graves' hyperthyroidism and ophthalmopathy (dated by TCRdb to about 2019). At the level of the whole study: Peripheral blood samples were taken at the time of initial diagnosis, prior to any treatment. TCR V-J signatures able to tell the groups apart were searched for in a discovery cohort of 90 to 100 patients, of whom more than 40 had Graves' ophthalmopathy and roughly 57 had stable Graves' hyperthyroidism. Prospective prediction of ophthalmopathy was tested in an independent validation cohort of approximately 18 hyperthyroidism patients and some 17 patients who later progressed to ophthalmopathy. The 75 to 100 discovery patients were randomly divided into training and test sets at a 7:3 ratio. The study also compared thyroid tissue and blood T-cell repertoires from a handful of Graves' hyperthyroidism patients. After sampling, hyperthyroidism patients received methimazole starting at 30 mg daily, and ophthalmopathy patients received high-dose intravenous methylprednisolone. According to the paper, TCR Vbeta CDR3 sequencing was carried out on 135 peripheral blood samples, which came from approximately 41 ophthalmopathy, around 75 hyperthyroidism and around 17 progressor patients. Findings and caveats that apply to the study as a whole: Sample size was not statistically predetermined, and blinding of investigators to group allocation was not performed. Most expanded thyroid clonotypes (frequency above 0.001) were also detected in blood, suggesting blood repertoires may reflect thyroid immune responses. Ophthalmopathy was separated from stable hyperthyroidism by a 13 V-J signature model, with approximately 86% sensitivity and approximately 84% specificity obtained in cross-validation and 80%/75% obtained in testing. In validation, the model predicted progression to ophthalmopathy a median of roughly 6.5 months before onset, with about 70% sensitivity and 72.22% specificity.

Stable Graves' hyperthyroidism was defined as the absence of progression to ophthalmopathy over 18 months of follow-up. Hyperthyroidism patients were newly diagnosed, had a disease duration of under 2 months, and were aged 18 to 65 years. The study excluded patients with uncontrolled infections, other autoimmune diseases, pregnancy or lactation. Clinical symptoms, serum thyroxine and TRAb, thyroid ultrasound, and orbital computed tomography formed the basis for the diagnoses. Ficoll-Paque density gradient centrifugation was used to isolate PBMCs from around 9.1 ml of fresh peripheral blood. Total RNA was extracted with Trizol reagent, and quality was checked on an Agilent 2100 Bioanalyzer. The TCR beta CDR3 regions were amplified from RNA transcripts. A first-round RT-PCR of the TCR CDR3 used the HTBI primer set with the Qiagen OneStep RT-PCR kit. The libraries were constructed in a second round of multiplex PCR and then size-selected and purified. Paired-end sequencing of the libraries was performed with 100 bp reads on an Illumina HiSeq2000. In the authors' own workflow: Raw data were processed with SOAPnuke, discarding reads with adapters, uncalled bases, mean Phred below 15, or no exact constant-primer or identifier match. COPE v1.2.5 was used to merge the high-quality paired reads, and each unique nucleotide sequence was defined as a clonotype. MiTCR v1.1 was used to align the clonotypes against IMGT TRBV, TRBD and TRBJ reference segments. Only V-J combinations with frequency above 0.0001, covering 99% to 99.2% of repertoires, were analysed. A TCS score was defined as the ratio of F50 (clonal expansion) to E x V (chaos), with BLOSUM62-based TCRdist applied between CDR3 peptides within each V-J. Welch's t-statistics and random forest reduced around 510 V-J features to 10 to 15, which were used in a naive Bayes classifier (R e1071). TCRdb handled the public reads itself, with Q25 trimming in fastp and clone calling in MiXCR, and kept productive beta chains. Rows with a matching CDR3 protein are joined into one entry that keeps the most common DNA and genes. What appears here as the V and J calls and clone size reflects TCRdb's work, not the paper's. This sample has about 96,000 distinct CDR3 sequences in its table, and approximately 56% of those were observed once. The ten largest clones capture 25% to 30% of the sample.

The trim is 1 base for V and 7 bases for J, with a gap of 7 bases between the germline ends. The CDR1 and CDR2 encoded by the germline V gene (reference sequence) are SEHNR and FQNEAQ. The CDR3 has 12 amino acids, counting the end cysteine and phenylalanine. The kept DNA is CDR3 alone, 36 bases in frame from the first base. The chain was built from TRBV7-9 and TRBJ1-2; no D gene is confidently identified. Sequenced material: blood. This clonotype was sampled from a woman aged 40 to 50 with Graves' hyperthyroidism. The CDR3 is CASSLGTTGYTF. The nucleotide sequence reads as follows: TGTGCCAGCAGCTTAGGGACGACTGGCTACACCTTC.